These 12 T cell receptor beta chains came from one sample sequenced in a study of T cell repertoires in cytomegalovirus infection. These receptors have no identified antigens. MiXCR was run by TCRdb on the reads, yielding one entry per CDR3 protein. The data show hundreds of thousands of distinct CDR3 sequences, approximately 31% seen once. Material: cultured CD8+ T cells from PBMCs, obtained from culture after CMV antigen stimulation. Every receptor here comes from a human donor in good health (CMV status not recorded). Some clones in this sample may be carry-over from other donors' samples.

This chain connects TRBV19 to TRBJ1-2; tentatively, D is TRBD1 (6 bases). The germline V gene has CDR1 LNHDA and CDR2 SQIVND (reference sequence). The CDR3 is made up of 14 amino acids. The V end was cut by 6 bases, the J end by 8 bases, with 19 bases between. The CDR3: CASSYRDNRGGYTF. Here the CDR3 DNA reads TGTGCCAGTAGCTACAGGGATAACCGAGGAGGCTACACCTTC.

The sample holds a few counts of this clonotype. This chain joins TRBV19 and TRBJ2-7; D not resolved. V was shortened by 3 bases and J by 2 bases, with 8 bases between the two germline ends. The CDR3 has 13 residues. CDR1 and CDR2 (germline): LNHDA, SQIVND (reference sequence). The CDR3 is CASSMGFTYEQYF. CDR3 nucleotide sequence: TGTGCCAGTAGTATGGGTTTTACCTACGAGCAGTACTTC.

This clonotype showed up just a few times. The J gene is TRBJ2-5, the V gene TRBV7-9; TRBD1 is a possible D gene (6 bases). The CDR3 has 16 amino acids. V lost 5 bases, J lost 1 base, and 17 bases lay in between. Germline CDR1 SEHNR, CDR2 FQNEAQ (reference sequence). Here the CDR3 DNA reads TGTGCCAGCAGCCGACTTCAGGGGAACCCCCAAGAGACCCAGTACTTC. Its translation is CASSRLQGNPQETQYF.

The chain has TRBV6-1 and TRBJ2-7, with 9 positions matching TRBD1. Germline values: CDR1 MNHNS, CDR2 SASEGT. With 6 bases clipped from V and 2 bases from J, the junction kept 8 bases outside the gene matches. The CDR3 length is 15 residues. The CDR3 loop reads CASSDGQGRPYEQYF. As DNA, the CDR3 is TGTGCCAGCAGCGACGGACAGGGGCGACCCTACGAGCAGTACTTC.

The V gene is TRBV25-1, the J gene TRBJ2-1, with TRBD1 matching 7 bases. CDR3 size: 21 residues. With V trimmed by 1 base and J by 8 bases, 26 bases remained unmatched. Germline V lookup: CDR1 MGHDK, CDR2 SYGVNS. The DNA for the CDR3 is TGTGCCAGCAGTGAATTCCCCCAACGCTATACGGGACAGACCTACGAGGATGAGCAGTTCTTC. It is translated as CASSEFPQRYTGQTYEDEQFF.

In the case of this clonotype: The conserved closing phenylalanine or tryptophan is absent in this CDR3, likely reflecting a read error. V is TRBV28 and J is TRBJ2-5; tentatively, D is TRBD1 (6 bases). CDR3 size: 15 residues. The germline gives CDR1 MDHEN, CDR2 SYDVKM. V dropped 3 bases and J dropped 3 bases, with 14 bases sitting between them. The CDR3 reads CASSFRGSREETQYY. CDR3 coding DNA: TGTGCCAGCAGTTTCAGGGGCTCCCGGGAAGAGACCCAGTACTAC.

This chain uses TRBV20-1 with TRBJ2-1; TRBD1 matches 8 bases. The CDR3 has 15 amino acids. V dropped 6 bases and J dropped 0; count of bases not matched to a gene: 7. Germline loops: CDR1 DFQATT, CDR2 SNEGSKA (reference sequence). CDR3 sequence: CSADQGAGSYNEQFF. The CDR3 DNA reads as TGCAGTGCCGATCAGGGGGCGGGCTCCTACAATGAGCAGTTCTTC.

This clonotype was seen a handful of times. The chain couples TRBV6-6 to TRBJ1-3; no clear D gene. V shed 7 bases and J shed 11 bases, with 12 bases lying between them. The CDR3 loop spans 11 amino acids. Germline CDR1 MNHNY, CDR2 SVGAGI (reference sequence). The CDR3 is CASISSGAIYF. The CDR3, as DNA: TGTGCCAGCATTTCCAGCGGGGCCATATATTTT.

This clonotype has at least ten counts. The rearrangement joins TRBV7-6 to TRBJ2-3; 10 bases are shared with TRBD1. This CDR3 region has 17 residues. V lost 4 bases, J lost 2 bases, and 9 bases stayed unmatched. Looked up from germline, CDR1 is SGHVS and CDR2 is FNYEAQ. CDR3 region: CASSSIRQGAVTDTQYF. The CDR3 nucleotides are TGTGCCAGCAGCTCAATTAGACAGGGGGCGGTCACAGATACGCAGTATTTT. The variable domain in full, with the rest retrieved from reference TRBV7-6 and TRBJ2-3, is GAGVSQSPRYKVTKRGQDVALRCDPISGHVSLYWYRQALGQGPEFLTYFNYEAQQDKSGLPNDRFSAERPEGSISTLTIQRTEQRDSAMYRCASSSIRQGAVTDTQYFGPGTRLTVL.

This clonotype was picked up many times. Compared with germline, one end of the junction differs, possibly owing to a read error. The rearrangement uses TRBV7-7 and TRBJ2-7; possible D gene TRBD1, 5 bases. This CDR3 spans 14 amino acids. Germline V gene sequence: CDR1 SSHAT, CDR2 FNYEAQ (reference sequence). The CDR3 is CASSFRAGIYEQYF. Here the CDR3 DNA reads TGTGCTAGCAGCTTTCGGGCAGGGATCTACGAGCAGTACTTC.

V usage is TRBV20-1 and J usage is TRBJ1-5; the D is unclear. CDR3 length equals 18 residues. CDR1 DFQATT and CDR2 SNEGSKA come from the germline V gene (reference sequence). Trimming left V 1 base short and J 0 bases short, with 19 bases between. CDR3 nucleotide sequence: TGCAGTGCTAGAGCCCTCCAACCCGAAGGTCATAGCAATCAGCCCCAGCATTTT. Translation: CSARALQPEGHSNQPQHF.

This chain connects TRBV5-5 to TRBJ2-1; D not resolved. Germline CDR1 SGHKS, CDR2 YYEKEE (reference sequence). This CDR3 is 21 amino acids long. The V end lost 4 bases, the J end lost 3 bases, and 32 bases lay between the germline ends. The CDR3 DNA is TGTGCCAGCAGCCTGCACTTAGAGGAAGTTTTTTCCCCCACGGGCTACAATGAGCAGTTCTTC. It codes for CASSLHLEEVFSPTGYNEQFF.